The sequence of this T cell receptor beta chain was determined in a study of metastatic and nonmetastatic thyroid tumors. In the study overall: Malignant and benign thyroid patients had repertoires compared in peripheral blood and tumor or nodule tissue.

None of the patients had undergone any treatment ahead of thyroid surgery. Germline V gene data show CDR1 as DFQATT and CDR2 as SNEGSKA (reference sequence). Unmatched junction bases numbered 9, after V lost 6 bases and J lost 0 bases. This CDR3 contains 15 residues. Study-level points and caveats: Within blood and tumor, benign nodules reportedly had significantly lower TCR beta diversity than malignant thyroid tumors did.

TCRdb recomputed clones from the PCR reads via MiXCR. The sample holds tens of thousands of clones; less than 25% are singletons and the top ten take less than 20%. This clone was counted ten times or more. Antigen: not known. This TCR derives from a female donor with papillary thyroid cancer or a benign thyroid nodule (not recorded which). Some clones in this sample may be carry-over from other donors' samples. The sequencing sample was made of blood. This chain uses TRBV20-1 with TRBJ2-7, with 9 nucleotides matching TRBD2. The CDR3 protein is CSAKKTSGPSYEQYF. CDR3 bases: TGCAGTGCAAAGAAGACTAGCGGACCCTCCTACGAGCAGTACTTC.